One and the same sample provided the 14 T cell receptor beta chains below, sequenced in a study of blood T cells in healthy people across ages. Next came a second PCR, run for 7 to 11 cycles, which used a sample-barcoded 5' primer along with a J-beta primer mix. From the 5' RACE reads, TCRdb called clonotypes with MiXCR, one entry per CDR3 protein. The table has around 1,000,000 distinct CDR3 sequences, more than 30% seen once. The specimen sequenced was blood. The origin of the receptors is a man aged 18 to 29 in good health.

The chain combines TRBV12-3 or TRBV12-4 with TRBJ1-1, with TRBD1 as a possible D gene (5 bases). The V gene lost 6 bases and the J gene lost 7 bases, with 18 bases spanning the gap. The CDR3 runs 14 residues. CDR3 in DNA: TGTGCCAGCAGCTTGGGACGAGGGGCCGTTGAAGCTTTCTTT. Its protein is CASSLGRGAVEAFF.

The rearrangement links TRBV4-3 to TRBJ2-7, with TRBD2 matching 9 bases. The J call may not be correct, given that the DNA end is closer to TRBJ2-5. CDR1 and CDR2 (germline): LGHNA, YSLEER. The CDR3 sequence is 16 residues long. CDR3 bases: TGCGCCAGCAGCCAAGGCGCCCAGCGGGAGGTAGAGACCCAGTACTTC. It codes for CASSQGAQREVETQYF.

The gene calls are TRBV13 and TRBJ1-1, with D possibly matching TRBD1 (5 bases). Germline V gene sequence: CDR1 PRHDT, CDR2 FYEKMQ (reference sequence). The CDR3 extends over 12 amino acids. V was cut by 6 bases and J by 3 bases, with 8 bases left in between. The CDR3 sequence: CASSSTDTEAFF. The CDR3 nucleotides are TGTGCCAGCAGTTCGACAGACACTGAAGCTTTCTTT.

The chain has TRBV4-3 and TRBJ2-1; D uncertain. V lost 0 bases to trimming and J lost 0 bases, with 9 bases between them. Germline values: CDR1 LGHNA, CDR2 YSLEER. This CDR3 spans 16 amino acids. Written as DNA, the CDR3 is TGCGCCAGCAGCCAAGATGCCGGAACCTCCTACAATGAGCAGTTCTTC. Its translation: CASSQDAGTSYNEQFF.

The chain joins TRBV12-3 or TRBV12-4 to TRBJ2-1, with 8 bases identical to TRBD2. Trimming removed 5 bases from V and 3 bases from J; junction bases left unmatched: 6. This CDR3 is 15 amino acids long. DNA of the CDR3: TGTGCCAGCAGTGCATCGGGGGGGGTCTACAATGAGCAGTTCTTC. Amino acids: CASSASGGVYNEQFF.

The chain couples TRBV27 to TRBJ1-1, with D perhaps matching TRBD1 (6 bases). The CDR3 sequence is 14 residues long. Germline lookup yields CDR1 MNHEY and CDR2 SMNVEV (reference sequence). Deletions cut 2 bases from V and 11 bases from J, with 18 bases between. Here the CDR3 DNA reads TGTGCCAGCAGTTTAGAGGGGGTCTTTTCGTCGGCTTTCTTT. The encoded protein is CASSLEGVFSSAFF.

This clonotype occurred a few times. The chain couples TRBV10-2 to TRBJ1-1; a weak D match, TRBD1 (5 bases). The germline CDR1 and CDR2 sequences are WSHSY and SAAADI. The V end lost 6 bases, the J end lost 0 bases, and 11 bases lay between the germline ends. The CDR3 runs to 14 residues. The CDR3 reads CASRGTGMNTEAFF. The CDR3 coding sequence is TGCGCCAGCAGGGGGACGGGGATGAACACTGAAGCTTTCTTT.

The chain has TRBV7-9 and TRBJ1-4; 7 bases map to TRBD1. The CDR3 runs to 15 residues. J gave up 4 bases and V 4 bases, and 6 bases lay outside the gene matches. CDR1 and CDR2 (germline): SEHNR, FQNEAQ (reference sequence). As DNA, the CDR3 is TGTGCCAGCAGCTCCACAGGGGCTGGTAATGAAAAACTGTTTTTT. Its translation is CASSSTGAGNEKLFF. The full variable domain, completed using reference TRBV7-9 and TRBJ1-4, is DTGVSQNPRHKITKRGQNVTFRCDPISEHNRLYWYRQTLGQGPEFLTYFQNEAQLEKSRLLSDRFSAERPKGSFSTLEIQRTEQGDSAMYLCASSSTGAGNEKLFFGSGTQLSVL.

This sequence joins TRBV20-1 and TRBJ1-4; D is perhaps TRBD1 (6 bases). Trimming took 3 bases from V and 4 from J, leaving 18 bases between them. The CDR3 runs to 16 residues. CDR1 and CDR2 from the germline V gene are DFQATT and SNEGSKA (reference sequence). Here the CDR3 DNA reads TGCAGTGCTAGCCGAAATACAGGGATCGGTAATGAAAAACTGTTTTTT. The encoded protein is CSASRNTGIGNEKLFF.

For this clonotype: A read error may account for a junction end that differs from germline. The J gene is TRBJ1-1, the V gene TRBV27; the D gene is possibly TRBD1 (5 bases). Germline CDR1 reads MNHEY; CDR2 reads SMNVEV (reference sequence). This CDR3 spans 14 amino acids. CDR3 amino acids: CAGRRRGLDTEAFF. In DNA, the CDR3 is TGTGCCGGCAGAAGGAGGGGATTGGACACTGAAGCTTTCTTT.

Details on this clonotype: One end of the junction fails to match germline, which may point to a read error. The chain uses TRBV7-2 and TRBJ2-1, with a possible D match to TRBD1 (6 bases). The CDR3 extends over 14 amino acids. Looked up from germline, CDR1 is SGHTA and CDR2 is FQGNSA. CDR3 loop: CACSSGVAASEQFF. The CDR3 region has the DNA TGTGCCTGCAGCTCAGGGGTGGCGGCCAGTGAGCAGTTCTTC.

This clonotype was recorded only once. CDR3 residues: CASSQDAGGPQPQHF. The CDR3 DNA follows: TGTGCCAGCAGCCAAGATGCGGGGGGCCCTCAGCCCCAGCATTTT. J is TRBJ1-5 and V is TRBV3-1, with D possibly being TRBD1 (6 bases). V dropped 0 bases and J dropped 6 bases, with 12 bases sitting between them. This CDR3 has 15 amino acids. CDR1 and CDR2 from the germline V gene are LGHDT and YNNKEL (reference sequence).

A remark on this clonotype: At one end the junction does not follow the germline gene, possibly because of a read error. The V gene is TRBV7-2, the J gene TRBJ2-7; 9 nucleotides align to TRBD1. The CDR3 consists of 14 residues. Germline-derived CDR1 and CDR2 are SGHTA and FQGNSA. The CDR3 DNA is TGTGCCTGCAGCTTAGGACAGGGGCCCTACGAGCAGTACTTC. This sequence encodes CACSLGQGPYEQYF.

V gene TRBV6-6 combines with J gene TRBJ2-7; possibly TRBD1 for D (5 bases). V was trimmed by 0 bases and J by 3 bases, leaving 12 bases between them. Germline V gene sequence: CDR1 MNHNY, CDR2 SVGAGI (reference sequence). The CDR3 has 15 residues. The CDR3 sequence: CASSYSQQDNYEQYF. DNA of the CDR3: TGTGCCAGCAGTTACTCACAACAGGATAACTACGAGCAGTACTTC.